The next 30 T cell receptor beta chains were all read from a single sample in a study of Ad26.COV2.S vaccination and SARS-CoV-2 variants (dated by TCRdb to the early 2020s). In the paper's terms, the treatment or condition label means: approximately 18 received Ad26.COV2.S at low or high dose, single or two shots; about 5 received placebo; per-sample allocation not given. For vaccine and placebo recipients, the sequenced repertoires came from samples collected on day 63 after the first injection. Library prep was done by the immunoSEQ multiplex PCR assay. The table comes from immuneACCESS by way of TCRdb, which keeps in-frame sequences with V and J called. Part of the clones is missing from these tables; in studies checked, under half for an unresolved V gene and the rest for unknown reasons. The sample yields 410,000 or so clones; roughly 90% were counted once. The leading ten clones occupy less than 2% of the sample.

Sample: peripheral blood, taken in a trial of Ad26.COV2.S vaccine versus placebo. The receptors here all came from a person aged 18-65 years who received the Ad26.COV2.S COVID-19 vaccine or a placebo.

This chain uses TRBV10-3 with TRBJ2-7; weak D call: TRBD2 (6 bases). V was shortened by 0 bases and J by 5 bases, with 14 bases between the two germline ends. Germline loops: CDR1 ENHRY, CDR2 SYGVKD. The CDR3 has 15 amino acids. For the CDR3, the DNA is TGTGCCATCAGTGAGTCTGTCGACGGGGGAGACGAGCAGTACTTC. Protein sequence: CAISESVDGGDEQYF.

The rearrangement links TRBV9 to TRBJ2-1, with 10 positions matching TRBD2. V shed 0 bases, J shed 10 bases, and the junction held 7 bases outside the gene matches. This CDR3 contains 15 residues. In germline, CDR1 is SGDLS, CDR2 YYNGEE. The CDR3 nucleotides read TGTGCCAGCAGCGTAGGACTAGCGGGTGCCGAGGAGCAGTTCTTC. This sequence encodes CASSVGLAGAEEQFF.

The rearrangement links TRBV2 to TRBJ2-5; 7 bases match TRBD2. This CDR3 has 13 residues. V was clipped by 10 bases and J by 5 bases; unmatched bases: 10. Germline V gives CDR1 SNHLY, CDR2 FYNNEI. The CDR3 region has the DNA TGTGCCACTACAAAGGGAGGGCTGGAGACCCAGTACTTC. This translates into CATTKGGLETQYF.

This chain links TRBV6-5 with TRBJ1-1; D ambiguous. Germline V gene lookup returns CDR1 MNHEY and CDR2 SVGAGI. The CDR3 totals 11 residues. Trimming stripped 6 bases from V and 8 bases from J, with 10 bases between. The CDR3 nucleotides read TGTGCCAGCAGCCACGGGCTGGAAGCTTTCTTT. This sequence encodes CASSHGLEAFF.

This chain links TRBV20-1 with TRBJ1-2, with D hard to call. CDR1 is DFQATT and CDR2 is SNEGSKA in the germline V gene (reference sequence). V lost 6 bases and J 4 bases, leaving 9 bases between the germline ends. The CDR3 has 11 amino acids. This CDR3 is CSARHRYGYTF. CDR3 coding DNA: TGCAGTGCCAGGCATCGCTATGGCTACACCTTC.

The rearrangement links TRBV27 to TRBJ2-2, with D possibly being TRBD1 (5 bases). The CDR3 runs to 12 residues. V was pared by 5 bases and J by 4 bases, with 5 bases between. From germline, CDR1 is MNHEY and CDR2 SMNVEV (reference sequence). Written as DNA, the CDR3 is TGTGCCAGCAGTACAGGCACCGGGGAGCTGTTTTTT. This codes for CASSTGTGELFF.

The chain carries TRBV11-2 and TRBJ1-6; the D gene is possibly TRBD1 (6 bases). The CDR3 has 15 residues. Germline lookup yields CDR1 SGHAT and CDR2 FQNNGV. The V and J ends lost 3 bases and 7 bases respectively, with 13 bases between them. The CDR3 is CASSLAQGSNSPLHF. The CDR3, as DNA: TGTGCCAGCAGCTTGGCACAGGGTAGCAATTCACCCCTCCACTTT. The full variable domain, rest sourced from reference TRBV11-2 and TRBJ1-6, is EAGVAQSPRYKIIEKRQSVAFWCNPISGHATLYWYQQILGQGPKLLIQFQNNGVVDDSQLPKDRFSAERLKGVDSTLKIQPAKLEDSAVYLCASSLAQGSNSPLHFGNGTRLTVT.

The V and J genes are TRBV11-2 and TRBJ1-5, with D hard to call. Germline V CDR1 and CDR2: SGHAT, FQNNGV. Trimming left V 3 bases short and J 2 bases short, with 11 bases between. This CDR3 has 15 amino acids. CDR3 bases: TGTGCCAGCAGCTTGGTGGACGGACGCAATCAGCCCCAGCATTTT. This translates into CASSLVDGRNQPQHF.

The chain couples TRBV7-9 to TRBJ2-3; 7 bases agree with TRBD1. This CDR3 has 15 amino acids. V was pared by 4 bases and J by 6 bases, with 10 bases of the junction left unmatched. The V gene's germline CDR1 is SEHNR and CDR2 FQNEAQ (reference sequence). In DNA, the CDR3 is TGTGCCAGCAGCTGGCCGGACAGGAGAGGGGATACGCAGTATTTT. It encodes CASSWPDRRGDTQYF.

The chain has TRBV27 and TRBJ1-1, with D hard to call. Germline V lookup: CDR1 MNHEY, CDR2 SMNVEV (reference sequence). Trimming left V 0 bases short and J 0 bases short, with 11 bases between. The CDR3 contains 16 residues. This CDR3 reads CASSLSNLPMNTEAFF. CDR3 nucleotides: TGTGCCAGCAGTTTATCGAATCTACCTATGAACACTGAAGCTTTCTTT.

The chain combines TRBV2 with TRBJ2-7, with TRBD1 as a possible D gene (6 bases). Germline values: CDR1 SNHLY, CDR2 FYNNEI. CDR3 length equals 12 residues. V lost 11 bases, J lost 0 bases, and 11 bases lay in between. CDR3 nucleotides: TGTGCCTGCGGACAGAGCTCCTACGAGCAGTACTTC. Its translation is CACGQSSYEQYF.

This chain uses TRBV19 with TRBJ2-7; 8 nucleotides align to TRBD1. The germline V gene has CDR1 LNHDA and CDR2 SQIVND (reference sequence). V dropped 5 bases and J dropped 2; count of bases not matched to a gene: 5. This CDR3 contains 14 residues. The CDR3 sequence is CASSAGTGTYEQYF. For the CDR3, the DNA is TGTGCCAGTAGTGCCGGGACAGGTACCTACGAGCAGTACTTC.

The rearrangement uses TRBV7-9 and TRBJ1-6; D gene uncertain. Germline V gene data show CDR1 as SEHNR and CDR2 as FQNEAQ (reference sequence). V lost 3 bases and J 7 bases, leaving 7 bases between the germline ends. The CDR3 sequence is 13 residues long. The CDR3 sequence is CASSLLENSPLHF. As DNA, the CDR3 is TGTGCCAGCAGCTTGCTGGAAAATTCACCCCTCCACTTT. The whole variable domain, remainder taken from reference TRBV7-9 and TRBJ1-6, is DTGVSQNPRHKITKRGQNVTFRCDPISEHNRLYWYRQTLGQGPEFLTYFQNEAQLEKSRLLSDRFSAERPKGSFSTLEIQRTEQGDSAMYLCASSLLENSPLHFGNGTRLTVT.

The rearrangement uses TRBV19 and TRBJ1-5; possibly TRBD1 for D (6 bases). Trimming shortened V by 4 bases and J by 0 bases, and 13 bases separated the two germline ends. The CDR3 is 16 residues long. Germline V gene data show CDR1 as LNHDA and CDR2 as SQIVND (reference sequence). CDR3 in amino acids: CASSKDSPYSNQPQHF. The CDR3, as DNA: TGTGCCAGTAGTAAGGACAGTCCCTATAGCAATCAGCCCCAGCATTTT.

This sequence joins TRBV5-6 and TRBJ1-2; 9 nucleotides line up with TRBD1. This CDR3 contains 17 residues. Germline-derived CDR1 and CDR2 are SGHDT and YYEEEE. J lost 5 bases, V lost 4 bases, and 15 bases had no gene match. CDR3 nucleotide sequence: TGTGCCAGCAGCCTCAGAGCGACCTGGGGACAGGGTTATGGCTACACCTTC. Translating it yields CASSLRATWGQGYGYTF.

The V call is TRBV7-2, the J call TRBJ2-7; 8 bases match TRBD2. V was clipped by 4 bases and J by 5 bases; unmatched bases: 4. The CDR3 has 13 amino acids. Germline V gives CDR1 SGHTA, CDR2 FQGNSA. CDR3 region: CASSSRAGDEQYF. Here the CDR3 DNA reads TGTGCCAGCAGCTCCCGAGCGGGGGACGAGCAGTACTTC.

The chain carries TRBV7-8 and TRBJ2-5, with D perhaps matching TRBD2 (5 bases). Trimming stripped 5 bases from V and 7 bases from J, with 11 bases between. CDR3 length: 12 residues. Germline V gene data show CDR1 as SGHVS and CDR2 as FQNEAQ. CDR3 in DNA: TGTGCCAGCAGCCCTAATCGGGGGACCCAGTACTTC. Amino acids: CASSPNRGTQYF.

This clone showed up just once. V usage is TRBV28 and J usage is TRBJ1-2; TRBD1 matches at 7 bases. Germline V gene lookup returns CDR1 MDHEN and CDR2 SYDVKM. The J segment lost 7 bases and the V segment lost 3 bases, leaving 5 bases of the junction unmatched. This CDR3 region has 13 residues. As DNA, the CDR3 is TGTGCCAGCAGTTTCTTCCAGGGGGGTGGCTACACCTTC. It is translated as CASSFFQGGGYTF.

The CDR3 bases are TGTGCCAGCAGCTTGTATTGGTTAGACAATCAGCCCCAGCATTTT. Translated: CASSLYWLDNQPQHF. This sequence joins TRBV5-6 and TRBJ1-5; D uncertain. Per germline, CDR1 SGHDT and CDR2 YYEEEE. The CDR3 extends over 15 amino acids. Trimming stripped 1 base from V and 3 bases from J, with 11 bases between. Looking up the rest from reference TRBV5-6 and TRBJ1-5 gives the full variable domain: DAGVTQSPTHLIKTRGQQVTLRCSPKSGHDTVSWYQQALGQGPQFIFQYYEEEERQRGNFPDRFSGHQFPNYSSELNVNALLLGDSALYLCASSLYWLDNQPQHFGDGTRLSIL.

The genes are TRBV7-6 and TRBJ2-2, with 8 bases matching TRBD2. The V segment lost 4 bases and the J segment 6 bases; nucleotides outside the gene matches: 7. The germline V gene encodes CDR1 SGHVS and CDR2 FNYEAQ. This CDR3 has 15 amino acids. CDR3 DNA sequence: TGTGCCAGCAGCTCCCCTTTCGGGGGGGCCGGGGAGCTGTTTTTT. This codes for CASSSPFGGAGELFF.

The V gene is TRBV5-6, the J gene TRBJ2-7; 10 nucleotides match TRBD1. The CDR3 loop spans 14 amino acids. Germline lookup yields CDR1 SGHDT and CDR2 YYEEEE. J lost 3 bases, V lost 2 bases, and 2 bases had no gene match. For the CDR3, the DNA is TGTGCCAGCAGCTTCGGACAGGGGGACTACGAGCAGTACTTC. Its translation is CASSFGQGDYEQYF.

The chain has TRBV12-5 and TRBJ1-5; D uncertain. V lost 5 bases, J lost 1 base, and 6 bases lay in between. The CDR3 has 13 residues. Per the germline V gene, CDR1 is LGHNT and CDR2 is FRNRAP. CDR3 region: CASGIDSNQPQHF. CDR3 DNA: TGTGCTAGTGGTATAGACAGCAATCAGCCCCAGCATTTT.

V is TRBV7-8 and J is TRBJ2-3, with 8 bases fitting TRBD2. CDR3 length equals 18 residues. The ends lost 5 bases at V and 4 bases at J; junction bases unmatched: 17. Germline V gene sequence: CDR1 SGHVS, CDR2 FQNEAQ. CDR3 bases: TGTGCCAGCAGCCCCGTTAGCGGGGCCCCAGCCCGGGCAGATACGCAGTATTTT. As protein: CASSPVSGAPARADTQYF.

The chain recombines TRBV11-3 with TRBJ2-7; 8 nucleotides match TRBD1. The J segment lost 6 bases and the V segment lost 5 bases, leaving 9 bases of the junction unmatched. Germline assignment: CDR1 SGHNT and CDR2 YENEEA. The CDR3 is made up of 14 amino acids. CDR3 sequence reads: CASSPQGARGEQYF. The CDR3, as DNA: TGTGCCAGCAGCCCCCAGGGGGCTCGAGGCGAGCAGTACTTC. Together with reference TRBV11-3 and TRBJ2-7, the CDR3 gives the full variable domain: EAGVVQSPRYKIIEKKQPVAFWCNPISGHNTLYWYLQNLGQGPELLIRYENEEAVDDSQLPKDRFSAERLKGVDSTLKIQPAELGDSAVYLCASSPQGARGEQYFGPGTRLTVT.

This clone appeared a single time. The chain joins TRBV28 to TRBJ1-6, with D unresolved. CDR1 is MDHEN and CDR2 is SYDVKM in the germline V gene. Trimming took off 2 bases at V and 0 bases at J, with 8 bases between the two ends. CDR3 length: 16 residues. CDR3 sequence (DNA): TGTGCCAGCAGTTTAAGGGATTACTCCTATAATTCACCCCTCCACTTT. It yields the protein CASSLRDYSYNSPLHF.

This clone was found once. V is TRBV9 and J is TRBJ2-5; perhaps TRBD1 as D (5 bases). Trimming removed 3 bases at V and 7 bases at J, with 16 bases between. Germline CDR1 and CDR2: SGDLS and YYNGEE. The CDR3 consists of 14 residues. In DNA, the CDR3 is TGTGCCAGCAGCGGAAGGGCAGGCCAGGGGACCCAGTACTTC. Amino acids: CASSGRAGQGTQYF.

The chain uses TRBV7-2 and TRBJ2-7; 8 bases fit TRBD1. V was pared by 3 bases and J by 4 bases, with 8 bases of the junction left unmatched. The germline gives CDR1 SGHTA, CDR2 FQGNSA. This CDR3 region has 15 residues. CDR3 loop: CASSFRVGQVYEQYF. The CDR3 DNA is TGTGCCAGCAGCTTTCGCGTGGGACAGGTTTACGAGCAGTACTTC. Based on the CDR3 plus reference TRBV7-2 and TRBJ2-7, the full variable domain is GAGVSQSPSNKVTEKGKDVELRCDPISGHTALYWYRQSLGQGLEFLIYFQGNSAPDKSGLPSDRFSAERTGGSVSTLTIQRTQQEDSAVYLCASSFRVGQVYEQYFGPGTRLTVT.

The chain uses TRBV6-1 and TRBJ1-2, with D possibly matching TRBD1 (6 bases). With 2 bases removed from V and 5 bases from J, the gap between germline ends came to 18 bases. The CDR3 extends over 16 amino acids. The germline gives CDR1 MNHNS, CDR2 SASEGT. DNA for the CDR3: TGTGCCAGCAGTGAATTCCCGGCCAGGGGAGGGTATGGCTACACCTTC. Translated: CASSEFPARGGYGYTF.

The genes are TRBV13 and TRBJ1-2; a possible D gene is TRBD1 (6 bases). CDR3 length equals 17 residues. V was cut by 1 base and J by 2 bases, with 17 bases left in between. Germline V lookup: CDR1 PRHDT, CDR2 FYEKMQ (reference sequence). CDR3 amino acids: CASSLVSGADRNYGYTF. DNA of the CDR3: TGTGCCAGCAGCTTAGTGTCCGGGGCTGACAGGAACTATGGCTACACCTTC.

This clone was seen just once. This sequence joins TRBV28 and TRBJ1-2, with D hard to call. The germline V gene encodes CDR1 MDHEN and CDR2 SYDVKM. V was cut by 3 bases and J by 3 bases, with 8 bases left in between. The CDR3 is 13 residues long. The chain's CDR3 is CASSLVTDYGYTF. The CDR3 bases are TGTGCCAGCAGTTTGGTAACAGACTATGGCTACACCTTC.